The clone carrying this T cell receptor (beta chain) came up once. This entry belongs to a study of shared clonotypes between healthy human individuals. The V gene end was trimmed by 10 bases and the J gene end by 4 bases; junction bases not matched to a gene: 9. The CDR3 totals 15 residues. Germline assignment: CDR1 MNHEY and CDR2 SVGAGI. The table came from immunoSEQ multiplex PCR; TCRdb's copy has only in-frame clones and leaves some out. This table holds around 500,000 clones, over 60% found once. The clonotype originates from a woman aged 40 to 50 in good health. Some clones in this sample may be carry-over from other donors' samples. J is TRBJ2-6 and V is TRBV6-5, with TRBD1 matching over 8 bases. The sequenced sample consisted of PBMCs. This chain's CDR3 is CANNPDRAGANVLTF. CDR3 DNA: TGTGCCAACAATCCGGACAGGGCGGGGGCCAACGTCCTGACTTTC.